The rows below give T cell receptor beta chains drawn from one sample of a study of T cell responses to AZD1222 COVID-19 vaccine. Clones were read by immunoSEQ multiplex PCR, and TCRdb kept only the in-frame ones, dropping some. The top ten hold 12% of the sample, which has over 120,000 clones, 93% seen once. The source was peripheral blood, collected after recovery from COVID-19. The receptors shown here come from an adult who had recovered from COVID-19. Each CDR3 is given with its conserved first and last residue. D genes are given only for firm matches. Clone size appears in some rows only: once, few, many, or a class for an expanded clone.

once,NA,TRBJ2-7,TRBV5-4,CASSLGGGSYEQYF,TGTGCCAGCAGCTTGGGAGGGGGAAGTTACGAGCAGTACTTC
NA,TRBD2,TRBJ2-1,TRBV7-2,CASSLQRGSSYNEQFF,TGTGCCAGCAGCTTACAGCGGGGGAGCTCCTACAATGAGCAGTTCTTC
NA,NA,TRBJ1-6,TRBV14,CASSPLRGRNSPLHF,TGTGCCAGCAGCCCCTTGCGAGGGAGAAATTCACCCCTCCACTTT
NA,NA,TRBJ1-1,TRBV19,CATSPRGMNTEAFF,TGTGCCACCTCTCCTCGAGGAATGAACACTGAAGCTTTCTTT
NA,NA,TRBJ1-1,TRBV7-9,CASSSGGRGAFF,TGTGCCAGCAGCTCTGGGGGTCGGGGAGCTTTCTTT
NA,NA,TRBJ2-2,TRBV10-1,CASSVRSAGELFF,TGCGCCAGCAGTGTCAGGTCGGCCGGGGAGCTGTTTTTT
NA,TRBD1,TRBJ1-6,TRBV5-1,CASSMGQTNSPLHF,TGCGCCAGCAGTATGGGACAGACCAATTCACCCCTCCACTTT
few,TRBD1,TRBJ1-6,TRBV19,CASSILRDRGNSPLHF,TGTGCCAGTAGTATTCTCAGGGACAGGGGAAATTCACCCCTCCACTTT
NA,NA,TRBJ2-7,TRBV19,CASSIMAGTYYEQYF,TGTGCCAGTAGTATAATGGCAGGAACCTACTACGAGCAGTACTTC
NA,NA,TRBJ2-5,TRBV18,CASSPVAQETQYF,TGTGCCAGCTCACCAGTCGCCCAAGAGACCCAGTACTTC
NA,NA,TRBJ1-3,TRBV10-2,CASRPGTGALSGNTIYF,TGCGCCAGCAGGCCAGGGACGGGAGCCCTCTCTGGAAACACCATATATTTT